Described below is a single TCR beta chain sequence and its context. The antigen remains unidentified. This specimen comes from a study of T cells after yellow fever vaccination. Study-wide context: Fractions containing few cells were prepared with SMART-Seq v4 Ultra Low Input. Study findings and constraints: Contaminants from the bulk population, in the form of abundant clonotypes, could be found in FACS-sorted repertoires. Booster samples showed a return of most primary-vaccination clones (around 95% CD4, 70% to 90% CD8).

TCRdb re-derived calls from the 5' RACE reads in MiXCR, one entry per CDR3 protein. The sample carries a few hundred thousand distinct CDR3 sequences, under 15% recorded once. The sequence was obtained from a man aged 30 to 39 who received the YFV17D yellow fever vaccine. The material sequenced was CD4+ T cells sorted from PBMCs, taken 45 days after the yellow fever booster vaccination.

The CDR3 nucleotides are TGTGCCAGCAGTTGGGGACGAGCGGGAGGCGATGAGCAGTTCTTC. Residues: CASSWGRAGGDEQFF. The chain is built from TRBV6-2 or TRBV6-3 and TRBJ2-1; 9 nucleotides align to TRBD2. This CDR3 contains 15 residues. The ends lost 4 bases at V and 8 bases at J; junction bases unmatched: 9. Germline V gene sequence: CDR1 MNHEY, CDR2 SVGEGT.